This TCR beta chain was sequenced during a study of blood T cells in healthy people across ages. Study context: Through template switching, about one barcoded beta molecule was captured per two T cells, as measured in model experiments.

Together with a sample-barcoded 5' primer, a J-beta primer mix was included in a second PCR lasting roughly 6 to 12 cycles. From each sample, at least 2.5 million paired-end reads containing CDR3 were obtained. Each CDR3 protein gets one entry after TCRdb re-called the 5' RACE reads with MiXCR. The profile covers about 640,000 distinct CDR3 sequences, with about 30% appearing a single time and more than 15% taken by the ten largest. Each sample yielded at least 6.5 million isolated PBMCs. Study findings and constraints: Leaving the PBMCs unsorted stopped any conclusive comparison of naive versus antigen-experienced cells.

With regard to this clonotype: Antigen specificity is unknown. The junction departs from germline at one end; a sequencing error may be responsible.

This clonotype was obtained from a woman older than 75 in good health. Sequencing was carried out using blood.

CDR3 sequence reads: CAASGGITDTQYF. Written as DNA, the CDR3 is TGTGCCGCCAGTGGGGGTATCACAGATACGCAGTATTTT. V usage is TRBV24-1 and J usage is TRBJ2-3; either TRBD1 or TRBD2 may fit D (5 bases each). Germline CDR1 KGHDR, CDR2 SFDVKD. The length of the CDR3 is 13 residues.